Reported below is one TCR beta chain. The sample belongs to a study of blood T cell repertoires in COVID-19. Per the original data handling: Reference gene primer amplification gave nucleated cell count estimates. Libraries were prepared by immunoSEQ multiplex PCR; TCRdb keeps only in-frame clonotypes and omits some of them. V and J calls plus clone size are reproduced from that table; the DNA served to infer D and trimming. Of approximately 300,000 clones in the sample, about 90% are singletons; the top ten hold about 6%. Seattle patient enrollment occurred during active infection, with longitudinal follow-up thereafter. Sequenced material: peripheral blood. This clonotype was sampled from a woman aged 45-65 years with COVID-19, enrolled during active disease.

The CDR3 sequence is CASSGNSGGGGDEQFF. In DNA form, the CDR3 reads TGTGCCAGCAGCGGAAACTCGGGTGGGGGGGGCGATGAGCAGTTCTTC. The V and J genes are TRBV5-4 and TRBJ2-1; perhaps TRBD2 as D (7 bases). Trimming removed 4 bases at V and 8 bases at J, with 22 bases between. This CDR3 has 16 amino acids. Germline CDR1 reads SGHNT; CDR2 reads YYREEE (reference sequence).